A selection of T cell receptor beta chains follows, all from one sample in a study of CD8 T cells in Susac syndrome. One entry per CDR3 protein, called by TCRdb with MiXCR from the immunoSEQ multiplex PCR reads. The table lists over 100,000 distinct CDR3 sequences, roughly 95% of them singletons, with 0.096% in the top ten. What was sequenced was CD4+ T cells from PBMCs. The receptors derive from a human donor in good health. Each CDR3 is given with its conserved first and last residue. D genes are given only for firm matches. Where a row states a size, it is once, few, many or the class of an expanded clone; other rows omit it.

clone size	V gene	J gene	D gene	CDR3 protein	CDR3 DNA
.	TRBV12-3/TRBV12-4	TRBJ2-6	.	CASKEFGANVLTF	TGTGCCAGCAAGGAGTTTGGGGCCAACGTCCTGACTTTC
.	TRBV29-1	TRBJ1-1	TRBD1	CKGQGNTEAFF	TGCAAGGGACAGGGGAACACTGAAGCTTTCTTT
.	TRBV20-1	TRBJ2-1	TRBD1	CSARGIRGNNEQFF	TGCAGTGCTAGAGGTATCAGGGGGAACAATGAGCAGTTCTTC
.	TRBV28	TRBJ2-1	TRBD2	CASLLAGSANEQFF	TGTGCCAGCCTTCTAGCGGGATCCGCGAATGAGCAGTTCTTC
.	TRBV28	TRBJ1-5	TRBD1	CASPPPTGSNQPQHF	TGTGCCAGCCCGCCCCCGACAGGGAGCAATCAGCCCCAGCATTTT
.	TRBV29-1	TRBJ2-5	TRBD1	CSATTRRQGAKETQYF	TGCAGCGCCACGACCCGGAGACAGGGGGCAAAGGAGACCCAGTACTTC
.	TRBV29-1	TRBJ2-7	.	CSVAEIGSSYEQYF	TGCAGCGTTGCTGAGATAGGAAGCTCCTACGAGCAGTACTTC
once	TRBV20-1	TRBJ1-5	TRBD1	CSAREDRAQRRQPQHF	TGCAGTGCTAGAGAGGACAGGGCCCAACGGAGGCAGCCCCAGCATTTT
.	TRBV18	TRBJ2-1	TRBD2	CASSRMVPQRGTYNEQFF	TGTGCCAGCTCGCGAATGGTCCCCCAGCGGGGGACCTACAATGAGCAGTTCTTC
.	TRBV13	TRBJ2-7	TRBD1	CASRRTGGIYEQYF	TGTGCCAGCCGCCGGACAGGGGGCATCTACGAGCAGTACTTC
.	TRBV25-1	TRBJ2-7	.	CARRERNF	TGTGCCAGACGTGAGCGAAACTTC